Listed below are T cell receptor beta chains from one sample, sequenced in a study of identical twins. One entry per CDR3 protein, called by TCRdb with MiXCR from the 5' RACE reads. The profile shows hundreds of thousands of distinct CDR3 sequences, roughly 24% of them singletons. These data also featured in a second study, about T cells expressing NK-cell markers.

Sequencing was performed on CD4+ T cells sorted from blood. The origin of the receptors is a woman aged 18-30 years in good health. Each CDR3 is given with its conserved first and last residue. D genes are given only for firm matches. The size of a clone is reported for some rows only, either as once, few or many, or as a class for expanded clones.

v_gene	j_gene	d_gene	abundance	CDR3nt	CDR3aa
TRBV20-1	TRBJ2-3	TRBD1	few	TGCAGTGCTTGGGGACAGGGGGCTAATAGCGGGCGCAACACAGATACGCAGTATTTT	CSAWGQGANSGRNTDTQYF
TRBV7-2	TRBJ1-1	-	-	TGTGCCAGCAGCACCGCGGGGGAGGGCACTGAAGCTTTCTTT	CASSTAGEGTEAFF
TRBV6-1	TRBJ1-3	-	-	TGTGCCAGCACCCTCGCCGAAGGCTTCGGTGGAAACACCATATATTTT	CASTLAEGFGGNTIYF
TRBV12-3/TRBV12-4	TRBJ1-2	-	few	TGTGCCAGCAGTCCCCCAGCGCCCTATGGCTACACCTTC	CASSPPAPYGYTF
TRBV7-2	TRBJ1-1	-	-	TGTGCCAGCAGCTTAGGGGCAGGTGGAGGGAGCACTGAAGCTTTCTTT	CASSLGAGGGSTEAFF
TRBV7-9	TRBJ2-1	-	-	TGTGCCAGCAGTCAGGGACGAAAGACTTACAATGAGCAGTTCTTC	CASSQGRKTYNEQFF
TRBV7-9	TRBJ2-1	TRBD1	-	TGTGCCAGCAGCTCAAGACAGGGACCCTACAATGAGCAGTTCTTC	CASSSRQGPYNEQFF
TRBV10-3	TRBJ2-7	-	few	TGTGCCATCAGTGAGGGGGCCACGCAGGCCTACGAGCAGTACTTC	CAISEGATQAYEQYF
TRBV20-1	TRBJ2-7	TRBD1	few	TGCAGTGCTAAGACAGGGTACTACGAGCAGTACTTC	CSAKTGYYEQYF
TRBV19	TRBJ2-1	TRBD2	-	TGTGCCAGTAGTTCCAAGCGGGAGCTTCATGAGCAGTTCTTC	CASSSKRELHEQFF
TRBV10-3	TRBJ2-7	TRBD1	-	TGTGCCATCAGCGGACAGGGGAACTACGAGCAGTACTTC	CAISGQGNYEQYF
TRBV3-1	TRBJ2-2	TRBD1	-	TGTGCCAGCAGCCCCCGGGACAGGGGACGGACCGGGGAGCTGTTTTTT	CASSPRDRGRTGELFF
TRBV7-9	TRBJ2-1	TRBD2	-	TGTGCCAGCAGCTTAGCCCTAGCGGGGGTCTACAATGAGCAGTTCTTC	CASSLALAGVYNEQFF
TRBV5-4	TRBJ2-3	TRBD2	-	TGTGCCAGCAGCTTGAGGACTAGCGTCACCACAGATACGCAGTATTTT	CASSLRTSVTTDTQYF
TRBV3-1	TRBJ1-2	-	few	TGTGCCAGCAGCCAAGAAACATCCTCCACCGTATACTATGGCTACACCTTC	CASSQETSSTVYYGYTF
TRBV13	TRBJ2-3	-	-	TGTGCCAGCATGGGGCGGGGAGCCACAGATACGCAGTATTTT	CASMGRGATDTQYF
TRBV5-5	TRBJ1-3	-	few	TGTGCCAGCAGCTTGGTTGGGGTCAGTTCTGGAAACACCATATATTTT	CASSLVGVSSGNTIYF
TRBV20-1	TRBJ2-7	-	few	TGCAGTGCTCTCGGACTTTACGAGCAGTACTTC	CSALGLYEQYF
TRBV7-2	TRBJ2-3	TRBD2	-	TGTGCCAGCAGCTGGGCGGGACTAGCGGGAGATACGCAGTATTTT	CASSWAGLAGDTQYF
TRBV11-2	TRBJ2-1	TRBD1	-	TGTGCCAGCAGCTTAGAGATGGGGACAGGGGGACAGTTCTTC	CASSLEMGTGGQFF
TRBV27	TRBJ2-7	TRBD1	few	TGTGCCAGCAGTCCTTTCGGGACAGGGACCACCTACGAGCAGTACTTC	CASSPFGTGTTYEQYF
TRBV30	TRBJ2-6	-	few	TGTGCCTGGAGTGTAAGTAAAGTTAGGTGGAGCCACTCTGGGGCCAACGTCCTGACTTTC	CAWSVSKVRWSHSGANVLTF
TRBV7-2	TRBJ1-4	-	few	TGTGCCAGCAGCCCTGCCTTCAGGGCTGAAAAACTGTTTTTT	CASSPAFRAEKLFF
TRBV20-1	TRBJ1-5	-	-	TGCAGTGCTAGTCGGGGGCAGTGGCAGCCCCAGCATTTT	CSASRGQWQPQHF